Below are 11 T cell receptor beta chains sequenced from a single sample in a study of blood T cell repertoires in COVID-19. Sequencing was performed with immunoSEQ multiplex PCR; in TCRdb, only in-frame clones are kept and a portion is missing. The sample comprises about 200,000 clones, around nine tenths of which are singletons, and approximately 2.9% rests with the top ten. The source material was peripheral blood. These receptors were obtained from a man aged 55 to 69 with acute or convalescent COVID-19.

The CDR3 region has the DNA TGTGCCAGCAGTTATGGGCCCTATGGCTACACCTTC. Encoded protein: CASSYGPYGYTF. The gene calls are TRBV6-5 and TRBJ1-2; no firm D call. The length of the CDR3 is 12 residues. Per the germline V gene, CDR1 is MNHEY and CDR2 is SVGAGI. Deletions cut 3 bases from V and 4 bases from J, with 6 bases between.

The chain combines TRBV20-1 with TRBJ2-1; TRBD1 might be the D (7 bases). This CDR3 is built from 11 residues. V lost 6 bases and J 10 bases, leaving 13 bases between the germline ends. Germline CDR1 reads DFQATT; CDR2 reads SNEGSKA (reference sequence). CDR3 in DNA: TGCAGTGCCACCCAGGGGGGCGAGCAGTTCTTC. Translated: CSATQGGEQFF.

The rearrangement uses TRBV6-1 and TRBJ1-2; D gene uncertain. The germline V gene has CDR1 MNHNS and CDR2 SASEGT. V lost 2 bases, J lost 0 bases, and 10 bases lay in between. The CDR3 spans 15 residues. The DNA for the CDR3 is TGTGCCAGCAGTGAAAGTACGGGAGCTAACTATGGCTACACCTTC. It specifies CASSESTGANYGYTF.

V and J are TRBV7-9 and TRBJ2-5, with D tentatively TRBD1 (6 bases). CDR3 length equals 17 residues. Trimming removed 5 bases from V and 0 bases from J, with 19 bases in between. The germline V gene encodes CDR1 SEHNR and CDR2 FQNEAQ (reference sequence). CDR3 nucleotide sequence: TGTGCCAGCAGCGAACCGACAGGACCCCCGTACCAAGAGACCCAGTACTTC. Translation: CASSEPTGPPYQETQYF.

The table lists this clone with many counts. The chain links TRBV4-2 to TRBJ2-2; a weak D match, TRBD1 (5 bases). V gave up 0 bases and J gave up 2 bases, with 10 bases separating them. The length of the CDR3 is 16 residues. Germline V gene lookup returns CDR1 LGHNA and CDR2 YNFKEQ. CDR3 coding DNA: TGTGCCAGCAGCCAAGATCAAGGACATAACACCGGGGAGCTGTTTTTT. This codes for CASSQDQGHNTGELFF.

This chain uses TRBV5-1 with TRBJ1-1; 8 nucleotides align to TRBD1. Germline V gene lookup returns CDR1 SGHRS and CDR2 YFSETQ. V lost 7 bases and J lost 8; bases outside the gene matches: 10. The CDR3 sequence is 13 residues long. The CDR3 protein is CASSTQYRGEAFF. The CDR3, as DNA: TGCGCCAGCTCCACCCAATACAGGGGGGAAGCTTTCTTT.

The V and J genes are TRBV6-1 and TRBJ1-3; TRBD1 matches 7 bases. The CDR3 runs 20 residues. CDR1 and CDR2 (germline): MNHNS, SASEGT. J lost 0 bases, V lost 2 bases, and 16 bases had no gene match. CDR3 in amino acids: CASSEWGATGASISGNTIYF. The CDR3, as DNA: TGTGCCAGCAGTGAATGGGGAGCTACAGGGGCTTCCATCTCTGGAAACACCATATATTTT.

This chain joins TRBV27 and TRBJ1-2, with TRBD1 as a possible D gene (5 bases). V lost 7 bases and J 3 bases, leaving 12 bases between the germline ends. CDR3 size: 13 residues. Germline V gene lookup returns CDR1 MNHEY and CDR2 SMNVEV (reference sequence). This CDR3 reads CASMGRTYYGYTF. DNA of the CDR3: TGTGCCAGCATGGGCAGGACATACTATGGCTACACCTTC.

The chain joins TRBV2 to TRBJ1-1; 9 nucleotides agree with TRBD1. V shed 5 bases and J 2 bases; nucleotides not matched to a gene: 9. CDR3 length equals 16 residues. Germline V gene sequence: CDR1 SNHLY, CDR2 FYNNEI. Here the CDR3 reads CASSQPGQGLNTEAFF. DNA of the CDR3: TGTGCCAGCAGTCAACCGGGACAGGGACTAAACACTGAAGCTTTCTTT. The variable domain in full, completed from reference TRBV2 and TRBJ1-1, reads EPEVTQTPSHQVTQMGQEVILRCVPISNHLYFYWYRQILGQKVEFLVSFYNNEISEKSEIFDDQFSVERPDGSNFTLKIRSTKLEDSAMYFCASSQPGQGLNTEAFFGQGTRLTVV.

V usage is TRBV2 and J usage is TRBJ2-3; TRBD1 aligns across 8 bases. The CDR3 loop spans 14 amino acids. Germline V gene data show CDR1 as SNHLY and CDR2 as FYNNEI. V gave up 6 bases and J gave up 3 bases; unmatched junction bases: 5. CDR3 protein: CASSDRGRTDTQYF. Here the CDR3 DNA reads TGTGCCAGCAGCGACAGGGGAAGGACAGATACGCAGTATTTT.

This rearrangement joins TRBV2 to TRBJ2-1; 11 bases are a match to TRBD2. With 9 bases clipped from V and 6 bases from J, the junction kept 10 bases outside the gene matches. This CDR3 is built from 15 residues. Looked up from germline, CDR1 is SNHLY and CDR2 is FYNNEI. The CDR3 nucleotides are TGTGCCAGTCCTATAGCGGGGGGGCCTCCCAATGAGCAGTTCTTC. Its protein is CASPIAGGPPNEQFF.